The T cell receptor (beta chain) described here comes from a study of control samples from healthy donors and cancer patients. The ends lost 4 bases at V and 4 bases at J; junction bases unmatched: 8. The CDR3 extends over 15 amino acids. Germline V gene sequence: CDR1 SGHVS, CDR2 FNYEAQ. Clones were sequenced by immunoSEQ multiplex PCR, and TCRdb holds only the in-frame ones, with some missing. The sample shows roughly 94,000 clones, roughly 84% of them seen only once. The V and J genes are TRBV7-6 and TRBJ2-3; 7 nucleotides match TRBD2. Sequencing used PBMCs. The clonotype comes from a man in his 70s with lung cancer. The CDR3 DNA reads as TGTGCCAGCAGCTCCACCGGGGGGAACCCAGATACGCAGTATTTT. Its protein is CASSSTGGNPDTQYF.